A selection of T cell receptor beta chains follows, all from one sample in a study of T cells in Graves' hyperthyroidism and ophthalmopathy. TCRdb reprocessed the multiplex PCR reads with MiXCR, giving one entry per CDR3 protein. The sample has around 480,000 distinct CDR3 sequences; approximately 15% are singletons. Input material: blood. These receptors were obtained from a woman younger than 30 with Graves' hyperthyroidism. Each CDR3 is given with its conserved first and last residue. The D gene is left open where the match is weak. Part of the rows lack a size; the others show once, few, many or a class for expanded clones.

J gene: TRBJ2-1; D gene: TRBD2; clone size: few; V gene: TRBV6-5; CDR3 protein: CASSYFTSGGYNEQFF; CDR3 DNA: TGTGCCAGCAGTTACTTTACTAGCGGGGGCTACAATGAGCAGTTCTTC
J gene: TRBJ2-1; D gene: NA; clone size: many; V gene: TRBV19; CDR3 protein: CASRTSGDYNEQFF; CDR3 DNA: TGTGCCAGTAGAACCAGCGGAGACTACAATGAGCAGTTCTTC
J gene: TRBJ1-6; D gene: NA; clone size: few; V gene: TRBV4-1; CDR3 protein: CASSPLAPAEYSPLHF; CDR3 DNA: TGCGCCAGCAGCCCCCTGGCCCCCGCTGAATATTCACCCCTCCACTTT
J gene: TRBJ1-2; D gene: TRBD1; clone size: once; V gene: TRBV6-2/TRBV6-3; CDR3 protein: CASSRNDRGIYGYTF; CDR3 DNA: TGTGCCAGCAGTCGTAACGACAGGGGGATATATGGCTACACCTTC
J gene: TRBJ2-4; D gene: NA; clone size: NA; V gene: TRBV19; CDR3 protein: CASTTGAKNIQYF; CDR3 DNA: TGTGCCAGTACCACTGGAGCCAAAAACATTCAGTACTTC
J gene: TRBJ1-2; D gene: NA; clone size: NA; V gene: TRBV20-1; CDR3 protein: CSATAVGYGYTF; CDR3 DNA: TGCAGTGCGACCGCCGTTGGGTATGGCTACACCTTC
J gene: TRBJ2-4; D gene: NA; clone size: few; V gene: TRBV28; CDR3 protein: CASRWTRGVKNIQYF; CDR3 DNA: TGTGCCAGCAGGTGGACGCGAGGGGTCAAAAACATTCAGTACTTC
J gene: TRBJ2-3; D gene: TRBD2; clone size: many; V gene: TRBV11-2; CDR3 protein: CASRPPGPAGGPSDTQYF; CDR3 DNA: TGTGCCAGCAGACCCCCGGGACCGGCGGGAGGGCCCTCAGATACGCAGTATTTT
J gene: TRBJ1-5; D gene: NA; clone size: NA; V gene: TRBV6-2/TRBV6-3; CDR3 protein: CASRTSRRGRVGNQPQHF; CDR3 DNA: TGTGCCAGCAGAACCTCTCGGAGGGGTCGAGTAGGCAATCAGCCCCAGCATTTT
J gene: TRBJ2-1; D gene: TRBD2; clone size: many; V gene: TRBV5-8; CDR3 protein: CASSPVAGAANEQFF; CDR3 DNA: TGTGCCAGCAGCCCTGTAGCGGGAGCAGCCAATGAGCAGTTCTTC
J gene: TRBJ2-5; D gene: NA; clone size: many; V gene: TRBV6-2/TRBV6-3; CDR3 protein: CASSYSQAGQETQYF; CDR3 DNA: TGTGCCAGCAGTTACTCGCAAGCGGGCCAAGAGACCCAGTACTTC
J gene: TRBJ2-1; D gene: NA; clone size: few; V gene: TRBV5-5; CDR3 protein: CASITLWEQFF; CDR3 DNA: TGTGCCAGCATCACTCTATGGGAGCAGTTCTTC
J gene: TRBJ2-1; D gene: NA; clone size: few; V gene: TRBV4-1; CDR3 protein: CASSRERNGREQFF; CDR3 DNA: TGCGCCAGCAGCAGGGAGAGGAACGGTCGGGAGCAGTTCTTC
J gene: TRBJ1-1; D gene: NA; clone size: few; V gene: TRBV4-1; CDR3 protein: CASSQKWAANTEAFF; CDR3 DNA: TGCGCCAGCAGCCAGAAGTGGGCCGCGAACACTGAAGCTTTCTTT
J gene: TRBJ2-1; D gene: NA; clone size: few; V gene: TRBV13; CDR3 protein: CASSSPWTLEQFF; CDR3 DNA: TGTGCCAGCAGCTCACCCTGGACTCTTGAGCAGTTCTTC
J gene: TRBJ1-5; D gene: NA; clone size: many; V gene: TRBV30; CDR3 protein: CAWSVPGFDQPQHF; CDR3 DNA: TGTGCCTGGAGTGTACCCGGTTTCGATCAGCCCCAGCATTTT
J gene: TRBJ2-1; D gene: TRBD1; clone size: few; V gene: TRBV5-5; CDR3 protein: CASRFRPGTGNDNEQFF; CDR3 DNA: TGTGCCAGCAGATTCCGACCCGGGACAGGGAATGACAATGAGCAGTTCTTC
J gene: TRBJ2-3; D gene: TRBD2; clone size: NA; V gene: TRBV24-1; CDR3 protein: CATSDSRLADTDTQYF; CDR3 DNA: TGTGCCACCAGTGATTCCCGACTAGCGGACACAGATACGCAGTATTTT
J gene: TRBJ1-2; D gene: TRBD1; clone size: many; V gene: TRBV2; CDR3 protein: CASTDRGNYGYTF; CDR3 DNA: TGTGCCAGCACCGACAGGGGCAACTATGGCTACACCTTC
J gene: TRBJ1-2; D gene: NA; clone size: many; V gene: TRBV12-3/TRBV12-4; CDR3 protein: CASNPDRYGYTF; CDR3 DNA: TGTGCCAGCAACCCTGACAGATATGGCTACACCTTC
J gene: TRBJ1-5; D gene: NA; clone size: many; V gene: TRBV6-2/TRBV6-3; CDR3 protein: CASSYSIAPRHPGVGNQPQHF; CDR3 DNA: TGTGCCAGCAGTTACTCGATCGCCCCCCGGCATCCCGGGGTGGGCAATCAGCCCCAGCATTTT
J gene: TRBJ1-5; D gene: TRBD1; clone size: few; V gene: TRBV5-8; CDR3 protein: CASSLEGQGSNQPQHF; CDR3 DNA: TGTGCCAGCAGCTTGGAGGGACAGGGGAGCAATCAGCCCCAGCATTTT
J gene: TRBJ2-5; D gene: NA; clone size: few; V gene: TRBV19; CDR3 protein: CASSTGLEETQYF; CDR3 DNA: TGTGCCAGTAGTACAGGCCTCGAAGAGACCCAGTACTTC
J gene: TRBJ1-2; D gene: NA; clone size: many; V gene: TRBV25-1; CDR3 protein: CASSFDGFYGYTF; CDR3 DNA: TGTGCCAGCAGTTTCGACGGATTCTATGGCTACACCTTC
J gene: TRBJ1-6; D gene: NA; clone size: many; V gene: TRBV30; CDR3 protein: CAWILPRGSPLHF; CDR3 DNA: TGTGCCTGGATCCTACCTCGGGGATCACCCCTCCACTTT
J gene: TRBJ2-5; D gene: NA; clone size: few; V gene: TRBV9; CDR3 protein: CASSFTLETQYF; CDR3 DNA: TGTGCCAGCAGCTTTACTCTGGAGACCCAGTACTTC
J gene: TRBJ2-3; D gene: NA; clone size: many; V gene: TRBV28; CDR3 protein: CASKRINPDTQYF; CDR3 DNA: TGTGCCAGCAAGAGGATTAACCCAGATACGCAGTATTTT
J gene: TRBJ2-2; D gene: TRBD2; clone size: many; V gene: TRBV7-2; CDR3 protein: CASSPVSGSGTGELFF; CDR3 DNA: TGTGCCAGCAGCCCCGTAAGCGGGAGTGGGACCGGGGAGCTGTTTTTT
J gene: TRBJ2-3; D gene: NA; clone size: many; V gene: TRBV11-2; CDR3 protein: CASSLNSGPDTQYF; CDR3 DNA: TGTGCCAGCAGCTTAAACAGTGGCCCAGATACGCAGTATTTT
J gene: TRBJ2-3; D gene: NA; clone size: many; V gene: TRBV15; CDR3 protein: CATSIRLDTDTQYF; CDR3 DNA: TGTGCCACCAGCATACGACTAGACACAGATACGCAGTATTTT
J gene: TRBJ1-2; D gene: NA; clone size: many; V gene: TRBV29-1; CDR3 protein: CSVEASSFPGYTF; CDR3 DNA: TGCAGCGTTGAAGCCTCGAGTTTCCCTGGCTACACCTTC
J gene: TRBJ1-3; D gene: NA; clone size: NA; V gene: TRBV25-1; CDR3 protein: CASKEGLTGNTIYF; CDR3 DNA: TGTGCCAGCAAGGAGGGGCTCACTGGAAACACCATATATTTT
J gene: TRBJ1-1; D gene: TRBD1; clone size: NA; V gene: TRBV18; CDR3 protein: CASSPPHRTGEAFF; CDR3 DNA: TGTGCCAGCTCACCACCTCACCGGACAGGGGAAGCTTTCTTT
J gene: TRBJ1-1; D gene: NA; clone size: many; V gene: TRBV12-3/TRBV12-4; CDR3 protein: CASSPPGHLVGEAFF; CDR3 DNA: TGTGCCAGCAGTCCACCGGGACATCTCGTTGGGGAAGCTTTCTTT
J gene: TRBJ2-7; D gene: TRBD2; clone size: many; V gene: TRBV13; CDR3 protein: CASRGREGDEQYF; CDR3 DNA: TGTGCCAGCAGGGGTCGGGAGGGGGACGAGCAGTACTTC
J gene: TRBJ2-3; D gene: NA; clone size: NA; V gene: TRBV29-1; CDR3 protein: CSVEDPQVTSTDTQYF; CDR3 DNA: TGCAGCGTTGAAGACCCACAGGTAACGAGCACAGATACGCAGTATTTT
J gene: TRBJ2-3; D gene: TRBD2; clone size: many; V gene: TRBV12-3/TRBV12-4; CDR3 protein: CASSTGGLADTQYF; CDR3 DNA: TGTGCCAGCAGTACCGGGGGACTAGCAGATACGCAGTATTTT
J gene: TRBJ2-2; D gene: TRBD2; clone size: NA; V gene: TRBV19; CDR3 protein: CASSTTIRASGRHTGELFF; CDR3 DNA: TGTGCCAGTAGTACCACCATCCGGGCTAGCGGGAGGCATACCGGGGAGCTGTTTTTT
J gene: TRBJ2-1; D gene: NA; clone size: many; V gene: TRBV5-1; CDR3 protein: CASSPPSFGLSSYNEQFF; CDR3 DNA: TGCGCCAGCAGCCCCCCCTCTTTTGGGTTGAGCTCCTACAATGAGCAGTTCTTC
J gene: TRBJ2-1; D gene: NA; clone size: few; V gene: TRBV5-1; CDR3 protein: CASSPTRAGLDEQFF; CDR3 DNA: TGCGCCAGCAGCCCTACGAGAGCCGGGTTGGATGAGCAGTTCTTC
J gene: TRBJ1-1; D gene: NA; clone size: many; V gene: TRBV7-9; CDR3 protein: CASAPSGTTEAFF; CDR3 DNA: TGTGCCAGCGCCCCGAGCGGTACCACTGAAGCTTTCTTT
J gene: TRBJ2-7; D gene: NA; clone size: many; V gene: TRBV12-3/TRBV12-4; CDR3 protein: CASSVGGEQYF; CDR3 DNA: TGTGCCAGCAGCGTTGGTGGCGAGCAGTACTTC
J gene: TRBJ1-1; D gene: TRBD1; clone size: many; V gene: TRBV19; CDR3 protein: CASSVSEGQMNTEAFF; CDR3 DNA: TGTGCCAGTAGTGTGTCTGAGGGACAGATGAACACTGAAGCTTTCTTT
J gene: TRBJ2-7; D gene: TRBD2; clone size: NA; V gene: TRBV6-6; CDR3 protein: CASSYSSGGRTYEQYF; CDR3 DNA: TGTGCCAGCAGTTACTCGAGCGGGGGTAGGACCTACGAGCAGTACTTC
J gene: TRBJ1-1; D gene: TRBD1; clone size: few; V gene: TRBV29-1; CDR3 protein: CSVPSGGWNTEAFF; CDR3 DNA: TGCAGCGTTCCCTCAGGGGGTTGGAACACTGAAGCTTTCTTT
J gene: TRBJ1-4; D gene: NA; clone size: many; V gene: TRBV12-3/TRBV12-4; CDR3 protein: CASSREPEEKLFF; CDR3 DNA: TGTGCCAGCAGTAGAGAGCCGGAGGAAAAACTGTTTTTT